These 20 T cell receptor beta chains were all obtained from the same sample, sequenced in a study of spatial heterogeneity in lung cancer. Stated time point: sample taken at primary tumor resection. One entry per CDR3 protein results from TCRdb running MiXCR on the 5' RACE reads. The table has 39,000 or so distinct CDR3 sequences, approximately 3% seen once. The starting material was normal lung tissue next to the tumor, obtained at surgery. These receptors were collected from a male donor with early-stage non-small cell lung cancer.

This clonotype showed up many times. This chain links TRBV6-6 with TRBJ1-4; possible D gene TRBD1, 5 bases. The V and J ends lost 0 bases and 5 bases respectively, with 13 bases between them. The germline gives CDR1 MNHNY, CDR2 SVGAGI (reference sequence). The CDR3 is 16 residues long. The CDR3 spells CASSYSEGLENEKLFF. CDR3 in DNA: TGTGCCAGCAGTTACTCCGAGGGGCTTGAGAATGAAAAACTGTTTTTT.

The chain uses TRBV6-2 or TRBV6-3 and TRBJ2-1, with D maybe TRBD1 (6 bases). The ends were cut back, 6 bases at V and 8 bases at J, with 14 bases in the middle. Germline V gives CDR1 MNHEY, CDR2 SVGEGT. The CDR3 runs 13 residues. For the CDR3, the DNA is TGTGCCAGCAGACAGGGCCCCGGGGATGAGCAGTTCTTC. As protein: CASRQGPGDEQFF.

This clonotype was recorded many times. The chain uses TRBV7-8 and TRBJ2-5, with D perhaps matching TRBD1 or TRBD2 (6 bases each). The CDR3 is 13 amino acids. Trimming stripped 7 bases from V and 2 bases from J, with 11 bases between. The germline CDR1 and CDR2 sequences are SGHVS and FQNEAQ. As DNA, the CDR3 is TGTGCCAGCACTAGGGGGACTCAAGAGACCCAGTACTTC. As protein: CASTRGTQETQYF.

This clonotype occurred many times. The CDR3 spells CATSRGREDQPQHF. The DNA of the CDR3 is TGTGCCACCAGCAGAGGCAGGGAGGATCAGCCCCAGCATTTT. The chain has TRBV15 and TRBJ1-5; possible D gene TRBD1, 5 bases. CDR1 LNHNV and CDR2 YYDKDF come from the germline V gene (reference sequence). V dropped 1 base and J dropped 5 bases, with 9 bases sitting between them. This CDR3 comprises 14 residues.

This clonotype occurred many times. The chain carries TRBV28 and TRBJ2-1; weak D call: TRBD2 (6 bases). The CDR3 spans 15 residues. V lost 5 bases and J 7 bases, leaving 18 bases between the germline ends. Germline values: CDR1 MDHEN, CDR2 SYDVKM. CDR3 region: CASSRSWGVRNEQFF. In nucleotides, the CDR3 is TGTGCCAGCAGTAGATCTTGGGGGGTGCGGAATGAGCAGTTCTTC. Filled out from reference TRBV28 and TRBJ2-1, the complete variable domain reads DVKVTQSSRYLVKRTGEKVFLECVQDMDHENMFWYRQDPGLGLRLIYFSYDVKMKEKGDIPEGYSVSREKKERFSLILESASTNQTSMYLCASSRSWGVRNEQFFGPGTRLTVL.

In its sample, this clonotype is medium-sized. The chain recombines TRBV7-8 with TRBJ2-1, with 7 bases identical to TRBD1. Looked up from germline, CDR1 is SGHVS and CDR2 is FQNEAQ. CDR3 size: 15 residues. The junction had 11 bases not matched to a gene; V was cut back by 6 bases and J by 6 bases. The CDR3 bases are TGTGCCAGCAGTCAAAGACAGGGCCCAAGCAATGAGCAGTTCTTC. Amino acids: CASSQRQGPSNEQFF.

In its sample, this clonotype was seen many times. The chain uses TRBV10-3 and TRBJ2-5, with 12 bases that match TRBD1. Trimming at V came to 11 bases and at J to 3 bases, leaving 7 bases not matched to a gene. The CDR3 is 14 amino acids. CDR1 is ENHRY and CDR2 is SYGVKD in the germline V gene. CDR3 coding DNA: TGTGCCCACTCCGGGACAGGGGGCGAAGAGACCCAGTACTTC. It translates to CAHSGTGGEETQYF.

This clonotype has ten or more counts. The chain employs TRBV5-1 and TRBJ2-3; D remains unclear. V was shortened by 0 bases and J by 4 bases, with 9 bases between the two germline ends. This CDR3 region has 14 residues. CDR1 is SGHRS, CDR2 YFSETQ, per germline. The CDR3 nucleotides read TGCGCCAGCAGCTTGGCACAGTACGCAGATACGCAGTATTTT. Protein product: CASSLAQYADTQYF. The full variable domain, with the rest looked up from reference TRBV5-1 and TRBJ2-3, is KAGVTQTPRYLIKTRGQQVTLSCSPISGHRSVSWYQQTPGQGLQFLFEYFSETQRNKGNFPGRFSGRQFSNSRSEMNVSTLELGDSALYLCASSLAQYADTQYFGPGTRLTVL.

This clonotype was counted many times. This chain connects TRBV18 to TRBJ2-3; 9 bases fit TRBD2. Unmatched junction bases numbered 8, after V lost 2 bases and J lost 2 bases. This CDR3 has 17 amino acids. Germline V CDR1 and CDR2: KGHSH, LQKENI. CDR3 nucleotides: TGTGCCAGCTCACCAAGTTCGACTAGCGGACCCACAGATACGCAGTATTTT. It yields the protein CASSPSSTSGPTDTQYF.

This sequence joins TRBV4-1 and TRBJ2-5; 14 nucleotides line up with TRBD2. The CDR3 is 18 amino acids. Looked up from germline, CDR1 is MGHRA and CDR2 is YSYEKL. The V segment lost 3 bases and the J segment 0 bases; nucleotides outside the gene matches: 6. The CDR3 sequence is CASSQETSGGVYQETQYF. The CDR3, as DNA: TGCGCCAGCAGCCAGGAGACTAGCGGGGGGGTGTACCAAGAGACCCAGTACTTC.

The rearrangement links TRBV3-1 to TRBJ2-3, with 10 bases aligning to TRBD2. Germline lookup yields CDR1 LGHDT and CDR2 YNNKEL (reference sequence). The CDR3 is 18 residues long. V lost 1 base, J lost 3 bases, and 10 bases stayed unmatched. The DNA for the CDR3 is TGTGCCAGCAGCCAAGTAAACTCTTTGACTAGCGGGACAGATACGCAGTATTTT. The encoded protein is CASSQVNSLTSGTDTQYF.

In this sample, this clonotype turned up many times. The chain has TRBV12-3 or TRBV12-4 and TRBJ2-3; the match to TRBD2 covers 10 bases. The J segment lost 5 bases and the V segment lost 6 bases, leaving 8 bases of the junction unmatched. This CDR3 contains 15 residues. The CDR3 protein is CASSRKRGGIDTQYF. The CDR3 bases are TGTGCCAGCAGCCGTAAGCGGGGGGGCATAGATACGCAGTATTTT.

Many counts were recorded for this clonotype. The chain has TRBV6-1 and TRBJ2-1; 7 nucleotides line up with TRBD2. CDR1 and CDR2 from the germline V gene are MNHNS and SASEGT. CDR3 size: 16 residues. J was trimmed by 4 bases and V by 6 bases; bases with no gene match: 12. The chain's CDR3 is CASRGGGGRYYNEQFF. The CDR3 bases are TGTGCCAGCAGAGGAGGTGGCGGGAGATATTACAATGAGCAGTTCTTC.

The sample holds many counts of this clonotype. V and J are TRBV28 and TRBJ2-4, with 8 bases fitting TRBD2. The V gene's germline CDR1 is MDHEN and CDR2 SYDVKM. V was clipped by 5 bases and J by 1 base; unmatched bases: 7. The CDR3 runs 16 residues. CDR3 nucleotide sequence: TGTGCCAGCAGTCCCTCCCCGGGAGGGGCCAAAAACATTCAGTACTTC. Residues: CASSPSPGGAKNIQYF.

This clonotype was counted many times. The gene calls are TRBV12-3 or TRBV12-4 and TRBJ2-7; D possibly corresponds to TRBD1 (5 bases). CDR3 length: 14 residues. V was clipped by 7 bases and J by 2 bases, with 15 bases between them. The CDR3 region is CASTRAIRAYEQYF. CDR3 coding DNA: TGTGCCAGCACTAGGGCCATCAGGGCCTACGAGCAGTACTTC.

This clonotype was counted ten times or more. The gene calls are TRBV7-6 and TRBJ1-3, with 7 bases that match TRBD1. Looked up from germline, CDR1 is SGHVS and CDR2 is FNYEAQ. With 5 bases clipped from V and 0 bases from J, the junction kept 7 bases outside the gene matches. The CDR3 consists of 16 residues. CDR3: CASSNRGYSSGNTIYF. The CDR3 DNA follows: TGTGCCAGCAGCAACAGGGGCTACAGCTCTGGAAACACCATATATTTT.

The V gene is TRBV7-3, the J gene TRBJ2-7; the D gene is possibly TRBD2 (6 bases). Germline V gene lookup returns CDR1 SGHTA and CDR2 FQGTGA. Trimming shortened V by 1 base and J by 5 bases, and 15 bases separated the two germline ends. This CDR3 region has 15 residues. The CDR3 nucleotides are TGTGCCAGCAGCTTAATTGGGGGGAGCATGGACGAGCAGTACTTC. Encoded protein: CASSLIGGSMDEQYF.

This clonotype has ten or more counts. V and J are TRBV28 and TRBJ2-7; 10 bases are shared with TRBD1. The germline V gene encodes CDR1 MDHEN and CDR2 SYDVKM. J was trimmed by 3 bases and V by 6 bases; bases with no gene match: 5. This CDR3 contains 14 residues. The CDR3 reads CASRRGQGYYEQYF. CDR3 DNA: TGTGCCAGCAGGAGGGGACAGGGGTACTACGAGCAGTACTTC.

This clonotype was detected many times. The chain employs TRBV29-1 and TRBJ2-2; D unclear. Between the trimmed V and J ends, which lost 4 bases and 0 bases, there was a span of 9 bases. The CDR3 length is 14 residues. The germline gives CDR1 SQVTM, CDR2 ANQGSEA. In DNA, the CDR3 is TGCAGCGTTGCCCACAGCGCGAACACCGGGGAGCTGTTTTTT. It specifies CSVAHSANTGELFF.

This rearrangement joins TRBV7-9 to TRBJ1-2; D perhaps matches TRBD1 (5 bases). Trimming cost V 3 bases and J 5 bases, with 7 bases left between them. Germline V lookup: CDR1 SEHNR, CDR2 FQNEAQ (reference sequence). The CDR3 totals 12 residues. The CDR3, as DNA: TGTGCCAGCAGCTTTCCAGGGTATGGCTACACCTTC. Translation gives CASSFPGYGYTF.